A single sample is the source of the 32 T cell receptor beta chains below, sequenced in a study of cytomegalovirus exposure and HLA in healthy donors. 60 Vbeta and 13 Jbeta primers were used in PCR. Profiling relied on immunoSEQ multiplex PCR, and the TCRdb table lists in-frame clones only, not all of them. The data show 65,000 to 75,000 clones, 55% to 75% seen once. The specimen was PBMCs. The receptors derive from a man in his forties in good health and CMV-seropositive.

The chain employs TRBV13 and TRBJ2-3; 9 nucleotides match TRBD1. This CDR3 has 16 amino acids. Trimming took 5 bases from V and 2 from J; bases not matched to a gene: 8. Looked up from germline, CDR1 is PRHDT and CDR2 is FYEKMQ (reference sequence). CDR3 in DNA: TGTGCCAGCAGCCCCGGACAGGGGCAGACCACAGATACGCAGTATTTT. It translates to CASSPGQGQTTDTQYF.

This clone was detected only once. V usage is TRBV18 and J usage is TRBJ2-7; D remains ambiguous. Germline CDR1 reads KGHSH; CDR2 reads LQKENI. This CDR3 has 13 amino acids. Trimming removed 3 bases from V and 5 bases from J, with 11 bases in between. The CDR3 DNA reads TGTGCCAGCTCACCCGACCTAGAAGACGAGCAGTACTTC. It codes for CASSPDLEDEQYF.

V gene TRBV10-2 combines with J gene TRBJ1-2; 11 bases map to TRBD1. Germline V CDR1 and CDR2: WSHSY, SAAADI. The CDR3 loop spans 13 amino acids. With V trimmed by 10 bases and J by 3 bases, 4 bases remained unmatched. The CDR3 protein is CATRTGGDYGYTF. Here the CDR3 DNA reads TGCGCCACGAGGACAGGGGGCGACTATGGCTACACCTTC.

This clone was recorded a few times. The CDR3 region is CAWSPPGGGFYEQYF. The CDR3 bases are TGTGCCTGGAGTCCTCCCGGGGGAGGGTTTTACGAGCAGTACTTC. The rearrangement links TRBV30 to TRBJ2-7; 7 bases are a match to TRBD2. V lost 2 bases, J lost 4 bases, and 11 bases stayed unmatched. CDR3 length: 15 residues. Germline V gives CDR1 GTSNPN, CDR2 SVGIG (reference sequence).

CDR3 coding DNA: TGTGCCAGCAGCTACGGGGGTTTCGAGCAGTTCTTC. Amino acids: CASSYGGFEQFF. V usage is TRBV7-9 and J usage is TRBJ2-1; perhaps TRBD2 as D (6 bases). This CDR3 contains 12 residues. Germline lookup yields CDR1 SEHNR and CDR2 FQNEAQ (reference sequence). Between the trimmed V and J ends, which lost 4 bases and 10 bases, there was a span of 11 bases.

This chain joins TRBV28 and TRBJ2-7; 7 bases agree with TRBD1. The V gene's germline CDR1 is MDHEN and CDR2 SYDVKM. V shed 1 base and J 3 bases; nucleotides not matched to a gene: 6. The CDR3 consists of 15 residues. The CDR3 region is CASSLLSGGSYEQYF. The CDR3 DNA is TGTGCCAGCAGTTTATTGTCAGGGGGTAGCTACGAGCAGTACTTC.

The chain links TRBV11-3 to TRBJ2-5; 13 bases are shared with TRBD2. This CDR3 spans 16 amino acids. The germline V gene has CDR1 SGHNT and CDR2 YENEEA. V lost 6 bases and J lost 5; bases outside the gene matches: 9. The chain's CDR3 is CASSPPTSGGWETQYF. As DNA, the CDR3 is TGTGCCAGCAGTCCCCCGACTAGCGGGGGGTGGGAGACCCAGTACTTC.

This clone occurred a few times. The rearrangement joins TRBV29-1 to TRBJ2-5, with 10 bases aligning to TRBD2. The CDR3 is 14 residues long. Germline-derived CDR1 and CDR2 are SQVTM and ANQGSEA. V shed 6 bases, J shed 3 bases, and the junction held 7 bases outside the gene matches. CDR3 DNA: TGCAGCGTATCCCCCACTAGCGGGGAAGAGACCCAGTACTTC. Its translation is CSVSPTSGEETQYF.

The chain has TRBV10-1 and TRBJ2-1; TRBD2 matches at 11 bases. The V gene's germline CDR1 is WNHNN and CDR2 SYGVQD (reference sequence). The CDR3 sequence is 17 residues long. V shed 6 bases, J shed 3 bases, and the junction held 10 bases outside the gene matches. The CDR3 DNA reads as TGCGCCAGCAGCGGTCAGGGACTAGCGGTGTTCTACAATGAGCAGTTCTTC. Translating gives CASSGQGLAVFYNEQFF.

The chain links TRBV5-8 to TRBJ1-5; D is unclear. V shed 3 bases and J shed 6 bases, with 10 bases lying between them. This CDR3 has 13 amino acids. Germline lookup yields CDR1 SGHTS and CDR2 YDEGEE. CDR3 DNA sequence: TGTGCCAGCAGCTCGTACGAGGGTCAGCCCCAGCATTTT. It encodes CASSSYEGQPQHF.

This clone appeared a few times. The gene calls are TRBV6-6 and TRBJ2-7; 11 bases fit TRBD1. The germline CDR1 and CDR2 sequences are MNHNY and SVGAGI (reference sequence). The CDR3 totals 14 residues. The junction had 2 bases not matched to a gene; V was cut back by 2 bases and J by 5 bases. The CDR3 sequence: CASSYRDRGDEQYF. DNA for the CDR3: TGTGCCAGCAGTTACCGGGACAGGGGGGACGAGCAGTACTTC.

This chain connects TRBV7-2 to TRBJ2-3; 10 nucleotides agree with TRBD2. This CDR3 has 15 amino acids. Trimming took 8 bases from V and 11 from J; bases not matched to a gene: 16. Germline assignment: CDR1 SGHTA and CDR2 FQGNSA. The CDR3 spells CASQQTSGVSVGQYF. DNA of the CDR3: TGTGCCAGCCAGCAAACTAGCGGGGTCAGCGTGGGGCAGTATTTT.

J is TRBJ1-2 and V is TRBV6-1; TRBD1 matches at 7 bases. The ends lost 6 bases at V and 2 bases at J; junction bases unmatched: 6. The germline V gene encodes CDR1 MNHNS and CDR2 SASEGT. The CDR3 has 14 residues. Here the CDR3 reads CASSKGQANYGYTF. CDR3 bases: TGTGCCAGCAGCAAAGGACAGGCCAACTATGGCTACACCTTC.

There are a few counts of this clone. The chain employs TRBV27 and TRBJ1-1, with 8 bases fitting TRBD1. V lost 4 bases, J lost 0 bases, and 10 bases stayed unmatched. The CDR3 loop spans 17 amino acids. The germline V gene has CDR1 MNHEY and CDR2 SMNVEV (reference sequence). In nucleotides, the CDR3 is TGTGCCAGCAGTTCACGACAGGGGAAGCGGATGAACACTGAAGCTTTCTTT. It yields the protein CASSSRQGKRMNTEAFF.

V is TRBV6-1 and J is TRBJ2-7; D is undetermined. Germline CDR1 MNHNS, CDR2 SASEGT. CDR3 length: 12 amino acids. Trimming removed 0 bases at V and 7 bases at J, with 7 bases between. The CDR3 loop is CASSEAAWEQYF. CDR3 coding DNA: TGTGCCAGCAGTGAAGCGGCATGGGAGCAGTACTTC.

The chain uses TRBV19 and TRBJ2-1, with 7 bases that match TRBD2. This CDR3 contains 15 residues. The V gene end was trimmed by 6 bases and the J gene end by 2 bases; junction bases not matched to a gene: 7. Germline V gene data show CDR1 as LNHDA and CDR2 as SQIVND (reference sequence). CDR3 sequence reads: CASSLSGAAYNEQFF. DNA for the CDR3: TGTGCCAGTAGCCTCAGCGGGGCCGCCTACAATGAGCAGTTCTTC. Filled out from reference TRBV19 and TRBJ2-1, the complete variable domain reads DGGITQSPKYLFRKEGQNVTLSCEQNLNHDAMYWYRQDPGQGLRLIYYSQIVNDFQKGDIAEGYSVSREKKESFPLTVTSAQKNPTAFYLCASSLSGAAYNEQFFGPGTRLTVL.

This clone was detected a few times. The rearrangement uses TRBV4-3 and TRBJ2-3, with 7 bases matching TRBD2. With V trimmed by 1 base and J by 4 bases, 8 bases remained unmatched. CDR1 is LGHNA and CDR2 is YSLEER in the germline V gene. This CDR3 contains 16 residues. The chain's CDR3 is CASSQGRGLGPDTQYF. The CDR3 bases are TGCGCCAGCAGCCAAGGACGAGGACTAGGTCCAGATACGCAGTATTTT.

There are a few counts of this clone. The chain employs TRBV2 and TRBJ1-5; D gene uncertain. This CDR3 spans 13 amino acids. CDR1 is SNHLY, CDR2 FYNNEI, per germline. Deletions cut 7 bases from V and 11 bases from J, with 18 bases between. The chain's CDR3 is CASTEVPSGTQHF. CDR3 DNA sequence: TGTGCCAGCACCGAGGTTCCCTCGGGGACCCAGCATTTT.

J is TRBJ2-5 and V is TRBV5-1; 12 bases match TRBD2. The CDR3 covers 17 residues. CDR1 is SGHRS and CDR2 is YFSETQ in the germline V gene. J gave up 0 bases and V 4 bases, and 7 bases lay outside the gene matches. The CDR3, as DNA: TGCGCCAGCAGCGCGTCTAGCGGGGGGGTCTACCAAGAGACCCAGTACTTC. Its protein is CASSASSGGVYQETQYF.

The gene calls are TRBV25-1 and TRBJ2-5; TRBD2 agrees at 8 bases. TRBJ2-7 matches the DNA end more closely, so the J call is doubtful. This CDR3 comprises 14 residues. The germline V gene encodes CDR1 MGHDK and CDR2 SYGVNS. CDR3 coding DNA: TGTGCCAGCAGTGCCGGGAGGGGTTCCTACGAGCAGTACTTC. Protein: CASSAGRGSYEQYF.

This clone has more than one count but fewer than ten. This sequence joins TRBV29-1 and TRBJ1-1, with 8 bases matching TRBD1. The germline CDR1 and CDR2 sequences are SQVTM and ANQGSEA. This CDR3 region has 13 residues. The ends lost 6 bases at V and 7 bases at J; junction bases unmatched: 10. CDR3 in DNA: TGCAGCGTCCTCGGACAGGGAAAGGGTGAAGCTTTCTTT. Translation: CSVLGQGKGEAFF.

The chain recombines TRBV7-6 with TRBJ2-1; TRBD2 matches 9 bases. Trimming removed 11 bases from V and 7 bases from J; junction bases left unmatched: 6. The V gene's germline CDR1 is SGHVS and CDR2 FNYEAQ. CDR3 length equals 12 residues. CDR3 sequence reads: CAVERGVNEQFF. CDR3 nucleotide sequence: TGTGCCGTCGAGCGGGGGGTAAATGAGCAGTTCTTC.

The chain carries TRBV9 and TRBJ2-5, with TRBD1 as a possible D gene (6 bases). Germline CDR1 is SGDLS and CDR2 is YYNGEE. V was cut by 3 bases and J by 5 bases, with 17 bases left in between. The CDR3 has 15 amino acids. As DNA, the CDR3 is TGTGCCAGCAGCGAACAAACAGGGTTGGGGGAGACCCAGTACTTC. The encoded protein is CASSEQTGLGETQYF.

The chain links TRBV13 to TRBJ2-5; 8 bases line up with TRBD2. The J call is uncertain, as TRBJ2-7 better fits the DNA end. Germline loops: CDR1 PRHDT, CDR2 FYEKMQ (reference sequence). There are 17 residues in the CDR3. The CDR3 sequence: CASSPRAGGTYSYEQYF. CDR3 nucleotides: TGTGCCAGCAGCCCCAGGGCGGGGGGCACCTACTCCTACGAGCAGTACTTC.

This clone showed up just once. The chain carries TRBV5-1 and TRBJ1-2, with TRBD1 matching 9 bases. Germline CDR1 reads SGHRS; CDR2 reads YFSETQ. The CDR3 covers 15 residues. The V gene end was trimmed by 0 bases and the J gene end by 4 bases; junction bases not matched to a gene: 4. CDR3 coding DNA: TGCGCCAGCAGCTTGGCACAGGGGGCGGGCTATGGCTACACCTTC. It is translated as CASSLAQGAGYGYTF.

This clone appeared once. The genes are TRBV29-1 and TRBJ2-1; a weak D match, TRBD2 (6 bases). V was pared by 0 bases and J by 2 bases, with 11 bases between. Germline assignment: CDR1 SQVTM and CDR2 ANQGSEA. The CDR3 is made up of 15 amino acids. The CDR3 DNA sequence: TGCAGCGTTGAAGAGGTGGGGGGAGCCTACAATGAGCAGTTCTTC. This gives the protein CSVEEVGGAYNEQFF.

For the CDR3, the DNA is TGTGCCAGCAGAAAACAGGGGACGAGAAACGAGCAGTACTTC. It encodes CASRKQGTRNEQYF. The rearrangement uses TRBV5-5 and TRBJ2-7; 7 nucleotides align to TRBD1. The CDR3 has 14 residues. The germline CDR1 and CDR2 sequences are SGHKS and YYEKEE (reference sequence). V was pared by 5 bases and J by 5 bases, with 10 bases of the junction left unmatched.

There are a few counts of this clone. The chain combines TRBV5-4 with TRBJ1-6; D perhaps matches TRBD1 (5 bases). V was cut by 0 bases and J by 0 bases, with 10 bases left in between. Germline loops: CDR1 SGHNT, CDR2 YYREEE (reference sequence). The CDR3 extends over 17 amino acids. This CDR3 reads CASSLVGGGSYNSPLHF. For the CDR3, the DNA is TGTGCCAGCAGCTTGGTCGGGGGTGGCTCCTATAATTCACCCCTCCACTTT.

The J gene is TRBJ2-5, the V gene TRBV4-1, with 10 positions matching TRBD2. The J call may be wrong; the DNA end is better matched by TRBJ2-7. The CDR3 has 17 residues. Germline loops: CDR1 MGHRA, CDR2 YSYEKL. The CDR3 here is CASSPRDEREGLNEQYF. CDR3 sequence (DNA): TGCGCCAGCAGCCCCAGGGACGAGCGGGAGGGTTTGAACGAGCAGTACTTC.

This chain links TRBV10-3 with TRBJ2-5, with D possibly TRBD1 on 6 matching bases. The end of the DNA is better explained by TRBJ2-7, so the J call may be wrong. In germline, CDR1 is ENHRY, CDR2 SYGVKD. This CDR3 is built from 14 residues. The CDR3 DNA follows: TGTGCCATCAGTGAGGGGGTCAAGGACAGCGAGCAGTACTTC. This encodes CAISEGVKDSEQYF.

The V gene is TRBV7-2, the J gene TRBJ2-2; 7 bases align to TRBD2. There are 17 residues in the CDR3. The J segment lost 1 base and the V segment lost 5 bases, leaving 10 bases of the junction unmatched. CDR1 and CDR2 (germline): SGHTA, FQGNSA. CDR3 region: CASSPSTTSRNTGELFF. The CDR3 bases are TGTGCCAGCAGCCCATCCACGACTAGCAGGAACACCGGGGAGCTGTTTTTT.

This clone was recorded a few times. This chain uses TRBV30 with TRBJ2-3, with TRBD1 identical over 7 bases. With 4 bases clipped from V and 2 bases from J, the junction kept 9 bases outside the gene matches. The CDR3 runs 15 residues. Germline lookup yields CDR1 GTSNPN and CDR2 SVGIG (reference sequence). DNA for the CDR3: TGTGCCTGGAATAACCCGACAGGGAACACAGATACGCAGTATTTT. Its translation: CAWNNPTGNTDTQYF.